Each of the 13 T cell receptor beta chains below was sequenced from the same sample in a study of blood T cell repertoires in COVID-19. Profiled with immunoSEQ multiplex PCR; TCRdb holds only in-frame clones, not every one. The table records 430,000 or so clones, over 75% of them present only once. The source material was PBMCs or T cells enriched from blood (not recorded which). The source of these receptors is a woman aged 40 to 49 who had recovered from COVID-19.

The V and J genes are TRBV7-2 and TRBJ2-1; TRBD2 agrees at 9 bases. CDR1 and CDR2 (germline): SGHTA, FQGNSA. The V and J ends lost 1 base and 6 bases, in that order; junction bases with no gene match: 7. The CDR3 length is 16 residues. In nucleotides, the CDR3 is TGTGCCAGCAGCTTAGTGTCTAGCGGGACGATCAATGAGCAGTTCTTC. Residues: CASSLVSSGTINEQFF.

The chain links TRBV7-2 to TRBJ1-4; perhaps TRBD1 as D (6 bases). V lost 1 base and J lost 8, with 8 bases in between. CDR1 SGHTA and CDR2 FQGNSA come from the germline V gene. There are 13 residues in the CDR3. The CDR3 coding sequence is TGTGCCAGCAGCTTAGAGACAGGCGAAAAACTGTTTTTT. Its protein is CASSLETGEKLFF.

DNA for the CDR3: TGTGCTAGTGGTTTGATTCCCGGGACAGGGGACTCCGGCTACACCTTC. Its protein is CASGLIPGTGDSGYTF. The chain couples TRBV12-5 to TRBJ1-2; 10 nucleotides align to TRBD1. From germline, CDR1 is LGHNT and CDR2 FRNRAP. With V trimmed by 2 bases and J by 8 bases, 11 bases remained unmatched. The CDR3 has 16 residues.

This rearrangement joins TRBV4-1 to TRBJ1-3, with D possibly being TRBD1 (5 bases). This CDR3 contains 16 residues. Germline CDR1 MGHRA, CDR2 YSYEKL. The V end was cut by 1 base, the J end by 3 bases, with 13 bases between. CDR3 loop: CASSQGGGRIGNTIYF. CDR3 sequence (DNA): TGCGCCAGCAGCCAAGGGGGGGGACGGATTGGAAACACCATATATTTT.

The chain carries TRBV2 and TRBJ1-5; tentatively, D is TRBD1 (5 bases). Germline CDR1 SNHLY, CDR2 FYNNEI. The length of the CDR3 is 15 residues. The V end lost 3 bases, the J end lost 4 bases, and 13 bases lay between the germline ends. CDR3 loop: CASSDLGLGNQPQHF. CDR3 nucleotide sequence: TGTGCCAGCAGTGATTTGGGGCTGGGGAATCAGCCCCAGCATTTT.

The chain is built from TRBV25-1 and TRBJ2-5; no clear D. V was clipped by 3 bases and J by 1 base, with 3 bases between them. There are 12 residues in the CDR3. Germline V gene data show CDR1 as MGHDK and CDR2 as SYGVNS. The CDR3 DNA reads TGTGCCAGCAGTGACCTCCAAGAGACCCAGTACTTC. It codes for CASSDLQETQYF.

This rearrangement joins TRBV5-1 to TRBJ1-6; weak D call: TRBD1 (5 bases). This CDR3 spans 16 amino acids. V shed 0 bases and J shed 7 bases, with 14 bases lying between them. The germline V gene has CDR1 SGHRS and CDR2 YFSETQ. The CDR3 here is CASSLVAGLGNSPLHF. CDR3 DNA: TGCGCCAGCAGCTTGGTTGCAGGGCTTGGGAATTCACCCCTCCACTTT.

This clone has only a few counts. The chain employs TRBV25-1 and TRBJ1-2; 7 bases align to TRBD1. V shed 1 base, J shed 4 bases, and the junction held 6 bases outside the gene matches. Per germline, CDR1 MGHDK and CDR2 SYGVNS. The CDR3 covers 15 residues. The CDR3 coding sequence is TGTGCCAGCAGTGAATCGGGGGGGACAGCCTATGGCTACACCTTC. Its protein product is CASSESGGTAYGYTF.

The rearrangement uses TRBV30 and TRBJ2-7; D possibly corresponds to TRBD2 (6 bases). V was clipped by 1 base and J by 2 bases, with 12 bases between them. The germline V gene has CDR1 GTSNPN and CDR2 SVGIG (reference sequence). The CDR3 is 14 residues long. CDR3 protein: CAWSDGGKPYEQYF. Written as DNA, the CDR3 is TGTGCCTGGAGTGATGGGGGGAAACCCTACGAGCAGTACTTC.

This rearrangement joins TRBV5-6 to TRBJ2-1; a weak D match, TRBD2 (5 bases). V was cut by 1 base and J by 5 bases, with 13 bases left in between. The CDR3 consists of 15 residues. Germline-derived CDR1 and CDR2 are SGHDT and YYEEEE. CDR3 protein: CASSLRGSRNNEQFF. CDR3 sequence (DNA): TGTGCCAGCAGCTTGCGTGGGAGTAGAAACAATGAGCAGTTCTTC.

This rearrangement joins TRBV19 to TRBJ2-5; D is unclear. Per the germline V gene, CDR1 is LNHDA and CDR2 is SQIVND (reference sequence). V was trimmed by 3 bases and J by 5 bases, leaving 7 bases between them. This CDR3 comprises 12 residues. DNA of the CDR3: TGTGCCAGTAGTATGGTTCAGGAGACCCAGTACTTC. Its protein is CASSMVQETQYF.

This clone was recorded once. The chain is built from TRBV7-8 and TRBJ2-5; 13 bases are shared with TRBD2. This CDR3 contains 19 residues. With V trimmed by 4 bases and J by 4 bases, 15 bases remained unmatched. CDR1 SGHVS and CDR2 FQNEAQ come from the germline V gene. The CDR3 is CASSSHPYTSGRASETQYF. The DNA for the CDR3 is TGTGCCAGCAGCTCCCACCCCTACACTAGCGGGAGGGCCTCAGAGACCCAGTACTTC. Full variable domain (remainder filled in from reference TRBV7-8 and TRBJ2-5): GAGVSQSPRYKVAKRGQDVALRCDPISGHVSLFWYQQALGQGPEFLTYFQNEAQLDKSGLPSDRFFAERPEGSVSTLKIQRTQQEDSAVYLCASSSHPYTSGRASETQYFGPGTRLLVL.

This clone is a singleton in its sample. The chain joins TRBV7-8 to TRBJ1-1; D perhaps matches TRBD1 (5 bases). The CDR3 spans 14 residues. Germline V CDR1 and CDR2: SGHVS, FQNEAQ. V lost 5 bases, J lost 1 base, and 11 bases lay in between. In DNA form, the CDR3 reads TGTGCCAGCAGCATACAGGAAGGGAACACTGAAGCTTTCTTT. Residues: CASSIQEGNTEAFF.